This passage covers 17 T cell receptor beta chains from one sample sequenced in a study of blood T cell repertoires in COVID-19 (dated by TCRdb to 2019 to 2021). Library preparation was by the immunoSEQ multiplex PCR assay. Drawn from immuneACCESS, this table holds only the in-frame rearrangements with V and J called that TCRdb kept. Clones are partly lost; checked studies trace under half to an unresolved V gene and leave the rest unexplained. For this sample there are 340,000 or so clones; around 83% appear just once. The ten most abundant clones make up about 3% of the sample. Sequenced: peripheral blood. All receptors derive from a young man with active or convalescent COVID-19.

The chain employs TRBV7-2 and TRBJ1-2; D may be TRBD1 (6 bases). This CDR3 contains 13 residues. Trimming left V 7 bases short and J 2 bases short, with 11 bases between. Germline values: CDR1 SGHTA, CDR2 FQGNSA. The CDR3 DNA reads TGTGCCAGCACTACAGGGCCGAACTATGGCTACACCTTC. As protein: CASTTGPNYGYTF.

This clone was found a few times. The chain links TRBV7-9 to TRBJ1-1, with D possibly being TRBD1 (5 bases). The CDR3 is 12 residues long. V was cut by 5 bases and J by 8 bases, with 12 bases left in between. The germline V gene has CDR1 SEHNR and CDR2 FQNEAQ (reference sequence). CDR3 region: CASSLGREEAFF. As DNA, the CDR3 is TGTGCCAGCAGCCTGGGACGGGAGGAAGCTTTCTTT. The full variable domain, rest sourced from reference TRBV7-9 and TRBJ1-1, is DTGVSQNPRHKITKRGQNVTFRCDPISEHNRLYWYRQTLGQGPEFLTYFQNEAQLEKSRLLSDRFSAERPKGSFSTLEIQRTEQGDSAMYLCASSLGREEAFFGQGTRLTVV.

The rearrangement joins TRBV15 to TRBJ1-2; the match to TRBD1 covers 8 bases. Germline CDR1 reads LNHNV; CDR2 reads YYDKDF (reference sequence). This CDR3 comprises 15 residues. V gave up 0 bases and J gave up 8 bases; unmatched junction bases: 8. The CDR3 sequence: CATSRDRQGARGYTF. CDR3 in DNA: TGTGCCACCAGCAGAGATCGCCAGGGGGCAAGGGGCTACACCTTC.

The chain carries TRBV5-6 and TRBJ1-5; D is uncertain. This CDR3 is built from 15 residues. The V end was cut by 4 bases, the J end by 1 base, with 12 bases between. Germline CDR1 SGHDT, CDR2 YYEEEE. The CDR3 loop is CASSLLSRSNQPQHF. DNA of the CDR3: TGTGCCAGCAGCCTACTTTCGAGGAGCAATCAGCCCCAGCATTTT.

This clone appeared a few times. This chain uses TRBV3-1 (or the pseudogene TRBV3-2) with TRBJ2-7, with TRBD2 matching over 7 bases. After removal of 0 bases from V and 4 bases from J, the junction contained 15 bases not matched to a gene. CDR1 is LGHDT and CDR2 is YNNKEL in the germline V gene (reference sequence). This CDR3 contains 18 residues. CDR3 protein: CASSQDGTGRAPGYEQYF. DNA for the CDR3: TGTGCCAGCAGCCAAGATGGGACGGGGAGGGCCCCAGGGTACGAGCAGTACTTC.

The chain is built from TRBV15 and TRBJ2-2, with D hard to call. This CDR3 spans 16 amino acids. V was cut by 0 bases and J by 6 bases, with 14 bases left in between. Germline CDR1 LNHNV, CDR2 YYDKDF (reference sequence). This chain's CDR3 is CATSRDDNPGAGELFF. Here the CDR3 DNA reads TGTGCCACCAGCAGAGATGACAACCCAGGCGCCGGGGAGCTGTTTTTT.

This clone was seen only once. This chain uses TRBV18 with TRBJ1-2, with 9 nucleotides matching TRBD1. There are 14 residues in the CDR3. CDR1 and CDR2 from the germline V gene are KGHSH and LQKENI. V dropped 4 bases and J dropped 4; count of bases not matched to a gene: 4. This CDR3 is CASSQGQGVYGYTF. The CDR3 DNA reads TGTGCCAGCTCACAGGGACAGGGAGTCTATGGCTACACCTTC.

V gene TRBV7-2 combines with J gene TRBJ2-1, with TRBD1 identical over 9 bases. Germline assignment: CDR1 SGHTA and CDR2 FQGNSA. Trimming cost V 8 bases and J 14 bases; bases outside gene matches: 13. CDR3 length equals 13 residues. CDR3 nucleotides: TGTGCCAGCGCTTCGTACAGGGGGCTTAAGGAGTTCTTC. Encoded protein: CASASYRGLKEFF.

Turning to this clone: The same CDR3 is also encoded by other DNA sequences in this sample. The chain is built from TRBV12-3 or TRBV12-4 and TRBJ2-1, with D uncertain. This CDR3 spans 13 amino acids. Trimming cost V 5 bases and J 4 bases, with 9 bases left between them. The CDR3 loop is CASSPSRYNEQFF. The CDR3 nucleotides are TGTGCCAGCAGTCCGTCTAGGTACAATGAGCAGTTCTTC.

The chain combines TRBV2 with TRBJ2-7; TRBD1 matches at 11 bases. The V segment lost 2 bases and the J segment 3 bases; nucleotides outside the gene matches: 3. CDR1 SNHLY and CDR2 FYNNEI come from the germline V gene. The CDR3 loop spans 15 amino acids. The CDR3 loop reads CASSERTGGFYEQYF. CDR3 DNA: TGTGCCAGCAGTGAACGGACAGGGGGCTTCTACGAGCAGTACTTC.

This clone was counted once. This chain links TRBV9 with TRBJ2-7, with 14 bases aligning to TRBD2. The CDR3 loop spans 15 amino acids. The germline CDR1 and CDR2 sequences are SGDLS and YYNGEE. With V trimmed by 4 bases and J by 5 bases, 5 bases remained unmatched. CDR3 nucleotides: TGTGCCAGCAGCTTCGGGACTAGCGGGAGTGACGAGCAGTACTTC. It yields the protein CASSFGTSGSDEQYF.

The chain joins TRBV28 to TRBJ2-3, with a tentative D call TRBD2 (7 bases). Germline lookup yields CDR1 MDHEN and CDR2 SYDVKM. V was clipped by 8 bases and J by 4 bases, with 13 bases between them. CDR3 length equals 13 residues. CDR3: CASRSGGADTQYF. In DNA form, the CDR3 reads TGTGCCAGCCGTTCGGGGGGCGCAGATACGCAGTATTTT.

This chain links TRBV11-3 with TRBJ2-1; possibly TRBD1 for D (5 bases). Trimming shortened V by 5 bases and J by 4 bases, and 12 bases separated the two germline ends. The CDR3 extends over 14 amino acids. In germline, CDR1 is SGHNT, CDR2 YENEEA. CDR3 nucleotides: TGTGCCAGCAGCGGCCGACAGAGATACAATGAGCAGTTCTTC. Residues: CASSGRQRYNEQFF.

This clone was counted once. The chain links TRBV19 to TRBJ2-3, with D perhaps TRBD2 (5 bases). The CDR3 contains 11 residues. Deletions cut 7 bases from V and 5 bases from J, with 7 bases between. Looked up from germline, CDR1 is LNHDA and CDR2 is SQIVND (reference sequence). The CDR3: CASIGGDTQYF. Written as DNA, the CDR3 is TGTGCCAGTATCGGAGGAGATACGCAGTATTTT.

The chain is built from TRBV6-2 or TRBV6-3 and TRBJ2-5, with D possibly matching TRBD2 (6 bases). V lost 5 bases, J lost 9 bases, and 22 bases lay in between. This CDR3 comprises 15 residues. Germline values: CDR1 MNHEY, CDR2 SVGEGT. The CDR3 bases are TGTGCCAGCAGTCTCCTTCGGGGGAGCGTGGGGGCCCAGTACTTC. This codes for CASSLLRGSVGAQYF.

The chain employs TRBV27 and TRBJ2-3; 8 bases line up with TRBD2. Trimming cost V 0 bases and J 5 bases; bases outside gene matches: 19. The CDR3 is 20 residues long. CDR1 MNHEY and CDR2 SMNVEV come from the germline V gene (reference sequence). DNA of the CDR3: TGTGCCAGCAGTTTATCGGGTCCCTTAGCGGGACCGTTTCTCAGAGATACGCAGTATTTT. Translated: CASSLSGPLAGPFLRDTQYF.

For the CDR3, the DNA is TGTGCCATACTTCAAGACAGCTCCTACAATGAGCAGTTCTTC. As protein: CAILQDSSYNEQFF. The J gene is TRBJ2-1, the V gene TRBV28, with D possibly matching TRBD1 (5 bases). Trimming pared 10 bases from V and 0 bases from J, leaving 13 bases between. Germline CDR1 is MDHEN and CDR2 is SYDVKM. This CDR3 contains 14 residues.